Listed here are 22 T cell receptor beta chains from one sample, sequenced in a study of cytomegalovirus exposure and HLA in healthy donors. Clones were read by immunoSEQ multiplex PCR, and TCRdb kept only the in-frame ones, dropping some. The data show roughly 330,000 clones, with around 90% seen just once and 1.2% held by the top ten. Sequenced material: PBMCs. These receptors were taken from a woman in her twenties or thirties in good health and CMV-seropositive.

The chain combines TRBV27 with TRBJ2-5, with 11 bases matching TRBD1. This CDR3 has 13 residues. The V gene's germline CDR1 is MNHEY and CDR2 SMNVEV (reference sequence). V gave up 7 bases and J gave up 4 bases; unmatched junction bases: 2. The CDR3 DNA follows: TGTGCCAGCACGGACAGGGGGCTAGAGACCCAGTACTTC. Its translation is CASTDRGLETQYF.

The rearrangement links TRBV30 to TRBJ1-3, with 8 bases fitting TRBD1. CDR3 length: 14 amino acids. Trimming removed 7 bases from V and 0 bases from J; junction bases left unmatched: 5. Looked up from germline, CDR1 is GTSNPN and CDR2 is SVGIG (reference sequence). The chain's CDR3 is CAYDRGFSGNTIYF. The CDR3 DNA reads as TGTGCCTACGACAGGGGTTTCTCTGGAAACACCATATATTTT.

This chain uses TRBV19 with TRBJ2-7, with TRBD1 matching 10 bases. There are 14 residues in the CDR3. Germline trimming cut 5 bases from V and 4 bases from J; bases unmatched to any gene: 5. Germline V gene sequence: CDR1 LNHDA, CDR2 SQIVND (reference sequence). CDR3: CASSDRGQSYEQYF. DNA of the CDR3: TGTGCCAGTAGTGACAGGGGGCAATCTTACGAGCAGTACTTC. Full variable domain (outside the CDR3, taken from reference TRBV19 and TRBJ2-7): DGGITQSPKYLFRKEGQNVTLSCEQNLNHDAMYWYRQDPGQGLRLIYYSQIVNDFQKGDIAEGYSVSREKKESFPLTVTSAQKNPTAFYLCASSDRGQSYEQYFGPGTRLTVT.

The sample holds one count of this clone. The chain couples TRBV27 to TRBJ2-1; 11 bases are shared with TRBD2. The ends lost 6 bases at V and 4 bases at J; junction bases unmatched: 11. Germline loops: CDR1 MNHEY, CDR2 SMNVEV (reference sequence). The length of the CDR3 is 17 residues. The CDR3 region is CASRLYPGTSGYNEQFF. The DNA of the CDR3 is TGTGCCAGCAGACTATACCCCGGGACTAGCGGTTACAATGAGCAGTTCTTC.

This chain connects TRBV27 to TRBJ2-7; D perhaps matches TRBD1 (5 bases). Germline V gene data show CDR1 as MNHEY and CDR2 as SMNVEV (reference sequence). Trimming cost V 5 bases and J 3 bases, with 8 bases left between them. The CDR3 is made up of 12 amino acids. This CDR3 reads CASSIDSYEQYF. CDR3 sequence (DNA): TGTGCCAGCAGTATAGACAGCTACGAGCAGTACTTC.

The chain is built from TRBV7-2 and TRBJ2-7; the match to TRBD2 covers 10 bases. The CDR3 has 16 amino acids. V shed 3 bases, J shed 2 bases, and the junction held 7 bases outside the gene matches. CDR1 and CDR2 from the germline V gene are SGHTA and FQGNSA. The CDR3 loop reads CASSFVSSGSTYEQYF. The CDR3 bases are TGTGCCAGCAGCTTTGTTTCTAGCGGGAGTACCTACGAGCAGTACTTC.

The chain carries TRBV28 and TRBJ1-2; tentatively, D is TRBD1 (5 bases). CDR1 is MDHEN, CDR2 SYDVKM, per germline. The V end was cut by 6 bases, the J end by 4 bases, with 18 bases between. CDR3 length: 15 amino acids. In nucleotides, the CDR3 is TGTGCCAGCAGGGGGGTCACAGGATCGATCTATGGCTACACCTTC. It codes for CASRGVTGSIYGYTF.

The rearrangement joins TRBV30 to TRBJ2-1, with 12 bases aligning to TRBD2. V lost 3 bases to trimming and J lost 0 bases; unmatched junction nucleotides: 12. This CDR3 is 19 amino acids long. Germline CDR1 reads GTSNPN; CDR2 reads SVGIG (reference sequence). In nucleotides, the CDR3 is TGTGCCTGGAGCACCGGACACAAACTAGCGGGAGGCTCCTACAATGAGCAGTTCTTC. Translated: CAWSTGHKLAGGSYNEQFF. Full variable domain (remainder filled in from reference TRBV30 and TRBJ2-1): SQTIHQWPATLVQPVGSPLSLECTVEGTSNPNLYWYRQAAGRGLQLLFYSVGIGQISSEVPQNLSASRPQDRQFILSSKKLLLSDSGFYLCAWSTGHKLAGGSYNEQFFGPGTRLTVL.

V usage is TRBV27 and J usage is TRBJ2-7, with a tentative D call TRBD2 (5 bases). V was cut by 6 bases and J by 2 bases, with 29 bases left in between. CDR3 length: 19 amino acids. Germline assignment: CDR1 MNHEY and CDR2 SMNVEV (reference sequence). The DNA of the CDR3 is TGTGCCAGCAGCCCCGCGCCGGGCGGGCCGATCTTACGTCCCTACGAGCAGTACTTC. Its protein is CASSPAPGGPILRPYEQYF.

This chain uses TRBV6-1 with TRBJ2-7; 10 bases line up with TRBD1. Per germline, CDR1 MNHNS and CDR2 SASEGT. J was trimmed by 2 bases and V by 4 bases; bases with no gene match: 2. CDR3 size: 14 residues. The CDR3 sequence is CASSGDRGTYEQYF. The DNA of the CDR3 is TGTGCCAGCAGTGGGGACAGGGGAACCTACGAGCAGTACTTC.

This chain links TRBV7-3 with TRBJ2-7; TRBD1 might be the D (6 bases). This CDR3 region has 13 residues. V was clipped by 5 bases and J by 4 bases, with 12 bases between them. Germline CDR1 is SGHTA and CDR2 is FQGTGA. The DNA for the CDR3 is TGTGCCAGCAGCCCTCAGGACAGTTACGAGCAGTACTTC. Its translation: CASSPQDSYEQYF.

V gene TRBV5-6 combines with J gene TRBJ1-4; no clear D. This CDR3 is built from 14 residues. Germline V CDR1 and CDR2: SGHDT, YYEEEE. Deletions cut 5 bases from V and 7 bases from J, with 15 bases between. Here the CDR3 DNA reads TGTGCCAGCAGAGGGCGGGGAGCGGGTGAAAAACTGTTTTTT. Its protein is CASRGRGAGEKLFF.

The chain has TRBV5-5 and TRBJ1-4; D may be TRBD1 (6 bases). The V gene lost 3 bases and the J gene lost 14 bases, with 20 bases spanning the gap. Germline-derived CDR1 and CDR2 are SGHKS and YYEKEE (reference sequence). This CDR3 contains 14 residues. The CDR3 protein is CASSSPQGPVRLFF. CDR3 nucleotide sequence: TGTGCCAGCAGCTCCCCACAGGGCCCCGTTAGGCTGTTTTTT.

This clone was seen only once. The chain employs TRBV2 and TRBJ2-1, with D possibly being TRBD1 or TRBD2 (5 bases each). Trimming removed 6 bases at V and 8 bases at J, with 14 bases between. Germline V gene data show CDR1 as SNHLY and CDR2 as FYNNEI. The CDR3 extends over 13 amino acids. CDR3 loop: CASSPFVGDEQFF. CDR3 coding DNA: TGTGCCAGCAGCCCTTTCGTGGGGGATGAGCAGTTCTTC. The whole variable domain, remainder taken from reference TRBV2 and TRBJ2-1, is EPEVTQTPSHQVTQMGQEVILRCVPISNHLYFYWYRQILGQKVEFLVSFYNNEISEKSEIFDDQFSVERPDGSNFTLKIRSTKLEDSAMYFCASSPFVGDEQFFGPGTRLTVL.

In its sample, this clone was seen a few times. The CDR3 nucleotides read TGTGCCAGCAGTCGGATAGCGGACACCGGGGAGCTGTTTTTT. This codes for CASSRIADTGELFF. V usage is TRBV28 and J usage is TRBJ2-2; possibly TRBD2 for D (6 bases). The CDR3 runs 14 residues. From germline, CDR1 is MDHEN and CDR2 SYDVKM. Trimming pared 5 bases from V and 3 bases from J, leaving 10 bases between. Full variable domain (remainder filled in from reference TRBV28 and TRBJ2-2): DVKVTQSSRYLVKRTGEKVFLECVQDMDHENMFWYRQDPGLGLRLIYFSYDVKMKEKGDIPEGYSVSREKKERFSLILESASTNQTSMYLCASSRIADTGELFFGEGSRLTVL.

V and J are TRBV30 and TRBJ1-2; possibly TRBD1 for D (6 bases). The CDR3 is 13 residues long. V lost 2 bases and J 6 bases, leaving 13 bases between the germline ends. Germline-derived CDR1 and CDR2 are GTSNPN and SVGIG (reference sequence). CDR3 nucleotides: TGTGCCTGGAGTAGGGGGGGCGCGGATGGCTACACCTTC. Its protein is CAWSRGGADGYTF.

The CDR3 protein is CASSLDRALSTDTQYF. CDR3 bases: TGTGCCAGCAGCTTAGACCGGGCCCTGAGCACAGATACGCAGTATTTT. V gene TRBV7-9 combines with J gene TRBJ2-3; D unresolved. The CDR3 contains 16 residues. The V end lost 1 base, the J end lost 0 bases, and 11 bases lay between the germline ends. Germline CDR1 is SEHNR and CDR2 is FQNEAQ (reference sequence).

The genes are TRBV29-1 and TRBJ2-2; 9 bases align to TRBD2. Per germline, CDR1 SQVTM and CDR2 ANQGSEA. The CDR3 length is 15 residues. Trimming cost V 1 base and J 6 bases; bases outside gene matches: 6. CDR3 in amino acids: CSVEVGGREAGELFF. The CDR3 DNA is TGCAGCGTTGAAGTGGGCGGGAGGGAAGCCGGGGAGCTGTTTTTT.

The gene calls are TRBV4-1 and TRBJ1-6, with no clear D. The CDR3 length is 16 residues. Trimming took off 0 bases at V and 0 bases at J, with 6 bases between the two ends. CDR1 is MGHRA, CDR2 YSYEKL, per germline. CDR3 nucleotide sequence: TGCGCCAGCAGCCAAGACGGTAGCTCCTATAATTCACCCCTCCACTTT. Its protein is CASSQDGSSYNSPLHF.

The rearrangement uses TRBV6-1 and TRBJ1-1; the D is unclear. CDR1 and CDR2 (germline): MNHNS, SASEGT. The V and J ends lost 1 base and 0 bases respectively, with 9 bases between them. This CDR3 contains 15 residues. In DNA, the CDR3 is TGTGCCAGCAGTGAAGAACGAGATTTGAACACTGAAGCTTTCTTT. Its protein is CASSEERDLNTEAFF.

This clone was seen only a few times. V is TRBV29-1 and J is TRBJ1-2; D gene ambiguous. The germline gives CDR1 SQVTM, CDR2 ANQGSEA. Trimming removed 6 bases from V and 0 bases from J, with 11 bases in between. This CDR3 comprises 13 residues. CDR3 region: CSVPTEANYGYTF. The CDR3 coding sequence is TGCAGCGTCCCGACGGAAGCTAACTATGGCTACACCTTC.

This clone was picked up a small number of times. The chain combines TRBV5-8 with TRBJ1-2; possibly TRBD1 for D (5 bases). Trimming removed 3 bases from V and 7 bases from J, with 10 bases in between. The CDR3 covers 12 residues. CDR1 SGHTS and CDR2 YDEGEE come from the germline V gene. This CDR3 reads CASSSGTGGYTF. The CDR3 DNA is TGTGCCAGCAGCTCAGGGACCGGTGGCTACACCTTC.